This T cell receptor beta chain was captured in a study of shared clonotypes between healthy human individuals. This clone has only one observation. CDR3 size: 15 residues. V was trimmed by 6 bases and J by 0 bases, leaving 12 bases between them. Germline CDR1 MDHEN, CDR2 SYDVKM. Sequencing used immunoSEQ multiplex PCR; TCRdb keeps in-frame clones, though not all of them. The sample includes approximately 510,000 clones, approximately 79% seen only once; the top ten take 10% to 15%. Sample: PBMCs. The chain uses TRBV28 and TRBJ2-4; perhaps TRBD1 as D (5 bases). This clonotype was obtained from a woman aged 40 to 55 in good health. Some clones in this sample may be carry-over from other donors' samples. The CDR3 here is CASSPPTAAKNIQYF. As DNA, the CDR3 is TGTGCCAGCAGCCCGCCGACAGCAGCCAAAAACATTCAGTACTTC.